Following are 32 T cell receptor beta chains from one sample sequenced in a study of shared clonotypes between healthy human individuals. Using immunoSEQ multiplex PCR, the repertoire was profiled, and TCRdb retains in-frame clones only, with some absent. The table lists approximately 1.5 million clones, approximately 98.5% of them singletons. The sequencing input was naive CD4+ T cells sorted from blood. Subset noted: CD45RA+ positively selected. The receptors were gathered from a man aged 25 to 45 in good health.

The chain links TRBV18 to TRBJ2-1; TRBD2 aligns across 8 bases. This CDR3 spans 14 amino acids. The germline gives CDR1 KGHSH, CDR2 LQKENI. Trimming at V came to 0 bases and at J to 9 bases, leaving 4 bases not matched to a gene. The CDR3 DNA reads TGTGCCAGCTCACCACCGGGACTAGATGGTGAGCAGTTCTTC. It codes for CASSPPGLDGEQFF.

V is TRBV5-1 and J is TRBJ2-4; 13 nucleotides line up with TRBD2. V lost 4 bases, J lost 0 bases, and 13 bases stayed unmatched. There are 20 residues in the CDR3. Per germline, CDR1 SGHRS and CDR2 YFSETQ. CDR3: CASSGLLAGGPHIAKNIQYF. CDR3 DNA: TGCGCCAGCAGCGGGCTACTAGCGGGAGGGCCTCATATAGCCAAAAACATTCAGTACTTC.

V gene TRBV20-1 combines with J gene TRBJ1-1; TRBD1 matches at 8 bases. Trimming cost V 5 bases and J 10 bases; bases outside gene matches: 6. The CDR3 is made up of 11 amino acids. Germline values: CDR1 DFQATT, CDR2 SNEGSKA (reference sequence). The CDR3 sequence: CSALQGAGAFF. CDR3 bases: TGCAGTGCTCTTCAGGGGGCCGGAGCTTTCTTT.

About this clone: The same CDR3 arises from other DNA sequences in this sample as well. The gene calls are TRBV28 and TRBJ1-5; no reliable D call. CDR1 is MDHEN, CDR2 SYDVKM, per germline. This CDR3 has 14 residues. Trimming removed 2 bases at V and 1 base at J, with 6 bases between. The CDR3 here is CASSLGVSNQPQHF. The CDR3 DNA reads TGTGCCAGCAGTTTAGGGGTCAGCAATCAGCCCCAGCATTTT.

The chain recombines TRBV9 with TRBJ2-5; 11 bases agree with TRBD2. Losses at the gene ends were 2 bases for V and 2 bases for J; bases not matched to a gene: 5. This CDR3 has 16 amino acids. Germline CDR1 is SGDLS and CDR2 is YYNGEE. Here the CDR3 reads CASSVSSGRKQETQYF. DNA of the CDR3: TGTGCCAGCAGCGTTTCTAGCGGGAGGAAACAAGAGACCCAGTACTTC.

DNA for the CDR3: TGTGCCAGCTCACCGGGAGGGCTCGGCCTGGATTTAATGAACACTGAAGCTTTCTTT. It is translated as CASSPGGLGLDLMNTEAFF. This rearrangement joins TRBV18 to TRBJ1-1, with no clear D. Trimming removed 3 bases at V and 0 bases at J, with 23 bases between. The CDR3 length is 19 residues. In germline, CDR1 is KGHSH, CDR2 LQKENI.

On this clone itself: At the DNA level, this CDR3 is encoded by other sequences in the same sample as well. The V gene is TRBV15, the J gene TRBJ2-3, with D unresolved. This CDR3 comprises 12 residues. V was shortened by 0 bases and J by 6 bases, with 4 bases between the two germline ends. Germline values: CDR1 LNHNV, CDR2 YYDKDF (reference sequence). CDR3 protein: CATSRDRDTQYF. The CDR3 nucleotides are TGTGCCACCAGCAGAGATAGGGATACGCAGTATTTT.

The V call is TRBV5-4, the J call TRBJ2-7; D is tentatively TRBD1 or TRBD2 (5 bases each). Germline V gives CDR1 SGHNT, CDR2 YYREEE (reference sequence). The V and J ends lost 4 bases and 1 base respectively, with 18 bases between them. This CDR3 contains 16 residues. The CDR3 loop reads CASSKDAGRESYEQYF. CDR3 in DNA: TGTGCCAGCAGCAAGGATGCCGGCAGGGAGTCCTACGAGCAGTACTTC.

This clone was seen once. This chain uses TRBV11-2 with TRBJ2-1; 7 positions agree with TRBD2. Germline-derived CDR1 and CDR2 are SGHAT and FQNNGV. V shed 5 bases and J 0 bases; nucleotides not matched to a gene: 7. The CDR3 length is 16 residues. The CDR3 nucleotides are TGTGCCAGCAGCGAAGCGGGACTTCTCTCCTACAATGAGCAGTTCTTC. Its translation: CASSEAGLLSYNEQFF.

The chain combines TRBV9 with TRBJ2-2; D gene uncertain. Trimming pared 1 base from V and 3 bases from J, leaving 19 bases between. From germline, CDR1 is SGDLS and CDR2 YYNGEE. The CDR3 extends over 18 amino acids. CDR3 sequence reads: CASSVQSIITQDTGELFF. Written as DNA, the CDR3 is TGTGCCAGCAGCGTACAATCTATCATTACACAAGACACCGGGGAGCTGTTTTTT.

This sequence joins TRBV5-1 and TRBJ2-1, with D perhaps TRBD2 (8 bases). Trimming pared 7 bases from V and 8 bases from J, leaving 34 bases between. In germline, CDR1 is SGHRS, CDR2 YFSETQ. The CDR3 has 19 residues. The CDR3 here is CASQTHDREYERERDEQFF. The CDR3 DNA reads TGCGCCAGCCAGACTCACGACAGGGAGTACGAGCGGGAGAGGGATGAGCAGTTCTTC.

This clone occurred a few times. V and J are TRBV5-1 and TRBJ2-5, with D perhaps given as TRBD1 or TRBD2 (5 bases each). The CDR3 has 14 amino acids. Germline V lookup: CDR1 SGHRS, CDR2 YFSETQ. Trimming stripped 4 bases from V and 2 bases from J, with 12 bases between. The CDR3 spells CASSHGTEQETQYF. CDR3 DNA sequence: TGCGCCAGCAGCCACGGGACGGAGCAAGAGACCCAGTACTTC.

This chain links TRBV28 with TRBJ1-2; TRBD1 agrees at 8 bases. Trimming removed 2 bases from V and 4 bases from J; junction bases left unmatched: 6. From germline, CDR1 is MDHEN and CDR2 SYDVKM. This CDR3 contains 15 residues. The chain's CDR3 is CASSLIDRGVYGYTF. CDR3 DNA: TGTGCCAGCAGTTTAATAGACAGGGGCGTCTATGGCTACACCTTC.

The chain recombines TRBV7-2 with TRBJ2-5; TRBD1 aligns across 9 bases. The V gene's germline CDR1 is SGHTA and CDR2 FQGNSA. Trimming took 5 bases from V and 4 from J; bases not matched to a gene: 2. The CDR3 spans 13 residues. The CDR3 sequence is CASSNRGRETQYF. The CDR3 nucleotides are TGTGCCAGCAGCAACAGGGGGCGAGAGACCCAGTACTTC.

V gene TRBV6-6 combines with J gene TRBJ1-5; possibly TRBD1 for D (6 bases). The germline CDR1 and CDR2 sequences are MNHNY and SVGAGI (reference sequence). Trimming took off 2 bases at V and 7 bases at J, with 12 bases between the two ends. This CDR3 spans 14 amino acids. The CDR3 reads CASSYIRGKQPQHF. For the CDR3, the DNA is TGTGCCAGCAGTTACATCAGGGGTAAACAGCCCCAGCATTTT.

The chain links TRBV5-1 to TRBJ1-5, with TRBD1 identical over 7 bases. After removal of 2 bases from V and 0 bases from J, the junction contained 14 bases not matched to a gene. Germline CDR1 is SGHRS and CDR2 is YFSETQ. This CDR3 region has 19 residues. CDR3 protein: CASSLQTGMVRYSNQPQHF. CDR3 DNA sequence: TGCGCCAGCAGCTTACAGACAGGGATGGTCCGCTATAGCAATCAGCCCCAGCATTTT. The full variable domain, in which reference TRBV5-1 and TRBJ1-5 provide the parts outside the CDR3, is KAGVTQTPRYLIKTRGQQVTLSCSPISGHRSVSWYQQTPGQGLQFLFEYFSETQRNKGNFPGRFSGRQFSNSRSEMNVSTLELGDSALYLCASSLQTGMVRYSNQPQHFGDGTRLSIL.

This clone was picked up one time. This chain uses TRBV5-1 with TRBJ2-7; TRBD2 matches 9 bases. The CDR3 runs 15 residues. Germline V gives CDR1 SGHRS, CDR2 YFSETQ. V lost 2 bases to trimming and J lost 6 bases; unmatched junction nucleotides: 9. CDR3 sequence reads: CASSFETSGMFEQYF. Here the CDR3 DNA reads TGCGCCAGCAGCTTTGAGACTAGCGGTATGTTCGAGCAGTACTTC.

The J gene is TRBJ1-1, the V gene TRBV7-6; D is unresolved. The V end lost 2 bases, the J end lost 1 base, and 5 bases lay between the germline ends. The CDR3 totals 13 residues. Germline CDR1 SGHVS, CDR2 FNYEAQ. CDR3 sequence reads: CASSLKQNTEAFF. In DNA form, the CDR3 reads TGTGCCAGCAGCTTAAAACAGAACACTGAAGCTTTCTTT.

This chain connects TRBV5-1 to TRBJ1-5; tentative D call: TRBD1 (6 bases). This CDR3 is built from 16 residues. The V end was cut by 1 base, the J end by 0 bases, with 11 bases between. Germline loops: CDR1 SGHRS, CDR2 YFSETQ. CDR3 amino acids: CASSLSGGDSNQPQHF. In DNA form, the CDR3 reads TGCGCCAGCAGCTTGTCTGGGGGCGATAGCAATCAGCCCCAGCATTTT.

The chain recombines TRBV29-1 with TRBJ2-7, with 10 bases lining up with TRBD1. V was clipped by 7 bases and J by 5 bases; unmatched bases: 8. This CDR3 comprises 13 residues. In germline, CDR1 is SQVTM, CDR2 ANQGSEA. The CDR3 coding sequence is TGCAGCGCGGTGACAGGGGGCTGGAACGAGCAGTACTTC. It yields the protein CSAVTGGWNEQYF.

V usage is TRBV6-5 and J usage is TRBJ2-4; TRBD2 agrees at 7 bases. This CDR3 has 14 amino acids. V gave up 0 bases and J gave up 7 bases; unmatched junction bases: 3. Germline V CDR1 and CDR2: MNHEY, SVGAGI. CDR3: CASSYSGGRNIQYF. CDR3 DNA sequence: TGTGCCAGCAGTTACTCGGGGGGGAGGAACATTCAGTACTTC.

V gene TRBV19 combines with J gene TRBJ2-1; D remains unclear. The CDR3 runs 13 residues. Per germline, CDR1 LNHDA and CDR2 SQIVND (reference sequence). Trimming cost V 3 bases and J 5 bases, with 8 bases left between them. The CDR3 DNA follows: TGTGCCAGTAGTATTTCGTCCCACAATGAGCAGTTCTTC. It yields the protein CASSISSHNEQFF.

This sequence joins TRBV11-2 and TRBJ1-5; 7 bases fit TRBD1. The J segment lost 9 bases and the V segment lost 5 bases, leaving 19 bases of the junction unmatched. CDR1 is SGHAT and CDR2 is FQNNGV in the germline V gene. The CDR3 covers 17 residues. The chain's CDR3 is CASSHSPRQGTYGPQHF. The CDR3 DNA is TGTGCCAGCAGCCATAGTCCCCGACAGGGAACTTATGGGCCCCAGCATTTT. The variable domain in full, completed from reference TRBV11-2 and TRBJ1-5, reads EAGVAQSPRYKIIEKRQSVAFWCNPISGHATLYWYQQILGQGPKLLIQFQNNGVVDDSQLPKDRFSAERLKGVDSTLKIQPAKLEDSAVYLCASSHSPRQGTYGPQHFGDGTRLSIL.

The chain employs TRBV2 and TRBJ2-3; a weak D match, TRBD2 (5 bases). The CDR3 consists of 17 residues. The V end lost 6 bases, the J end lost 0 bases, and 19 bases lay between the germline ends. Germline CDR1 reads SNHLY; CDR2 reads FYNNEI. CDR3 protein: CASRTREGSPSTDTQYF. CDR3 DNA: TGTGCCAGCAGAACTAGGGAAGGGTCGCCTAGCACAGATACGCAGTATTTT.

The chain uses TRBV7-2 and TRBJ2-7, with D tentatively TRBD1 or TRBD2 (5 bases each). Germline V CDR1 and CDR2: SGHTA, FQGNSA. The CDR3 has 13 amino acids. V was pared by 4 bases and J by 2 bases, with 9 bases between. CDR3 bases: TGTGCCAGCAGCTGGGGGTATACCTACGAGCAGTACTTC. Protein: CASSWGYTYEQYF.

V and J are TRBV7-2 and TRBJ2-7; no clear D. Germline values: CDR1 SGHTA, CDR2 FQGNSA. Trimming took 3 bases from V and 0 from J, leaving 12 bases between them. CDR3 length: 15 residues. In nucleotides, the CDR3 is TGTGCCAGCAGCTTGGAATGGGCAGCCTCCTACGAGCAGTACTTC. Amino acid sequence: CASSLEWAASYEQYF.

V and J are TRBV5-5 and TRBJ2-7, with D perhaps matching TRBD2 (6 bases). Trimming removed 2 bases from V and 2 bases from J, with 11 bases in between. Germline CDR1 is SGHKS and CDR2 is YYEKEE (reference sequence). The length of the CDR3 is 14 residues. The CDR3 protein is CASSLFGGAYEQYF. CDR3 in DNA: TGTGCCAGCAGCTTATTCGGGGGAGCCTACGAGCAGTACTTC.

The chain links TRBV10-3 to TRBJ2-1; 7 nucleotides align to TRBD2. CDR3 length: 15 amino acids. Looked up from germline, CDR1 is ENHRY and CDR2 is SYGVKD. Losses at the gene ends were 8 bases for V and 4 bases for J; bases not matched to a gene: 11. The CDR3 coding sequence is TGTGCCATCCTCGATTTAGCGGGTGATTACAATGAGCAGTTCTTC. This codes for CAILDLAGDYNEQFF.

V is TRBV18 and J is TRBJ2-7; 14 bases map to TRBD2. Germline CDR1 KGHSH, CDR2 LQKENI. V lost 3 bases to trimming and J lost 7 bases; unmatched junction nucleotides: 5. The CDR3 loop spans 15 amino acids. The CDR3 sequence is CASSPGLAGAIEQYF. The CDR3, as DNA: TGTGCCAGCTCACCGGGACTAGCGGGAGCAATTGAGCAGTACTTC.

This clone was seen just once. This sequence joins TRBV15 and TRBJ2-7; D may correspond to TRBD1 or TRBD2 (5 bases each). V was clipped by 1 base and J by 6 bases, with 19 bases between them. Germline values: CDR1 LNHNV, CDR2 YYDKDF (reference sequence). CDR3 size: 16 residues. The CDR3 coding sequence is TGTGCCACCAGCAGAGGTGGACAACACGGAGGACCCGAGCAGTACTTC. Translated: CATSRGGQHGGPEQYF.

The V call is TRBV19, the J call TRBJ2-2, with D unclear. This CDR3 is built from 14 residues. Germline loops: CDR1 LNHDA, CDR2 SQIVND (reference sequence). Trimming shortened V by 7 bases and J by 3 bases, and 12 bases separated the two germline ends. The CDR3 protein is CASTPGKYTGELFF. In DNA, the CDR3 is TGTGCCAGTACCCCAGGAAAGTACACCGGGGAGCTGTTTTTT.

The rearrangement uses TRBV19 and TRBJ2-7; 7 bases match TRBD1. The CDR3 is 12 residues long. V shed 5 bases, J shed 6 bases, and the junction held 4 bases outside the gene matches. Germline V gives CDR1 LNHDA, CDR2 SQIVND (reference sequence). The CDR3 DNA sequence: TGTGCCAGTAGTCCCGACAGGGCCGAGCAGTACTTC. It is translated as CASSPDRAEQYF.